This T cell receptor beta chain was identified in a study of T cell responses to AZD1222 COVID-19 vaccine. As for the study in general: Pooled samples include second doses given at about 4 or 12 weeks.

The study, taken as a whole, reports: Females outnumbered males among donors, who were mostly white British; clonal diversity was possibly underestimated.

Deletions cut 4 bases from V and 1 base from J, with 13 bases between. The CDR3 extends over 15 amino acids. From germline, CDR1 is LGHDT and CDR2 YNNKEL (reference sequence). Libraries were prepared by immunoSEQ multiplex PCR; TCRdb keeps only in-frame clonotypes and omits some of them. The profile shows around 160,000 clones, approximately 90% of them singletons. On this clone itself: The antigen is unknown.

This TCR was sampled from an adult in good health. Sequenced material: peripheral blood, taken on day 0 of AZD1222 vaccination. J is TRBJ1-2 and V is TRBV3-1 (or the pseudogene TRBV3-2), with D uncertain. CDR3 DNA: TGTGCCAGCAGCCCCCCCGGAACACTTAACTATGGCTACACCTTC. Translation gives CASSPPGTLNYGYTF.